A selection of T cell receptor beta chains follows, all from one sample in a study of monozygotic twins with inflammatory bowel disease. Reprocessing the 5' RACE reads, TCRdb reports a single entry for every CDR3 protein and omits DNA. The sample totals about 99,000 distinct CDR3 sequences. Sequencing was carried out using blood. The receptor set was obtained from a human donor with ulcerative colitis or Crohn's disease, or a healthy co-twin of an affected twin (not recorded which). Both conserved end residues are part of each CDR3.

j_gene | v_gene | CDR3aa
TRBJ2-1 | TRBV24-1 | CATSDPGQETPNEQFF
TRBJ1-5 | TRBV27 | CASSPIAPSNQPQHF
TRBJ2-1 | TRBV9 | CASSTAGGSYNEQFF
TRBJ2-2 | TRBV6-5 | CASSYTGVLGELFF
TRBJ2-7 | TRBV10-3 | CAIRNTIEQYF
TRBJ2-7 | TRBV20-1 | CSARDPGGTYEQYF
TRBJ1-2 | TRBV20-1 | CSARAGARGYTF
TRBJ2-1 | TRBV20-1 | CSASRSSSYNEQFF
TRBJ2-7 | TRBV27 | CASRGGSYEQYF
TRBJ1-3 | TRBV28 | CASSPPQGIGNTIYF
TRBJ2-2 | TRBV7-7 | CASSLVTADAGELFF
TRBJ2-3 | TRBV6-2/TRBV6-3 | CASSYLTGTSGTTDTQYF
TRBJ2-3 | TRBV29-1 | CSVEQGTTSTDTQYF
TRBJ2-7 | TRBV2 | CASMTSGSYEQYF
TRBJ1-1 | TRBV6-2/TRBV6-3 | CASSFRAVTEAFF
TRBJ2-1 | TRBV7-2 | CASQPTSLYNEQFF
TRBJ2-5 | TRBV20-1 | CSARTSGRVSVETQYF
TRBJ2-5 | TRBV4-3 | CASSRRDSSGTQYF
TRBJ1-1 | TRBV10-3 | CATRQVSTEAFF
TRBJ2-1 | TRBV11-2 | CASRGWTSGRAVFNEQFF
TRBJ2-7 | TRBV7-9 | CASSLAGVHEQYF
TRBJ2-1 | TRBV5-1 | CASRLAGVAGPSYNEQFF